These 15 T cell receptor beta chains originate from one sample sequenced in a study of T cell repertoires in cytomegalovirus infection. Via MiXCR, TCRdb re-called the reads, giving one row per CDR3 protein. Here the sample spans a few hundred thousand distinct CDR3 sequences, about 35% being singletons. No antigen is known for these receptors. Sequencing used cultured PBMCs, obtained from culture after CMV antigen stimulation. These receptors were collected from a human donor in good health (CMV status not recorded). Some clones in this sample may be carry-over from other donors' samples.

This clonotype was seen only once. This chain connects TRBV6-2 or TRBV6-3 to TRBJ2-7; TRBD1 matches 9 bases. V was pared by 1 base and J by 5 bases, with 6 bases of the junction left unmatched. Germline lookup yields CDR1 MNHEY and CDR2 SVGEGT. There are 15 residues in the CDR3. CDR3: CASSYFRDRDDEQYF. In nucleotides, the CDR3 is TGTGCCAGCAGTTACTTCCGGGACAGGGATGACGAGCAGTACTTC.

To note about this clonotype: At one of its ends the junction is not consistent with the germline gene, which may arise from a read error. This chain connects TRBV29-1 to TRBJ1-2, with D possibly matching TRBD1 (5 bases). Germline-derived CDR1 and CDR2 are SQVTM and ANQGSEA. The CDR3 has 12 amino acids. This CDR3 reads CSVAPGDYGYTF. The CDR3 nucleotides read TGCAGCGTTGCCCCTGGGGACTATGGGTACACCTTC.

In this sample, this clonotype turned up a few times. The rearrangement links TRBV7-6 to TRBJ1-4, with TRBD1 identical over 8 bases. Germline V lookup: CDR1 SGHVS, CDR2 FNYEAQ. V gave up 5 bases and J gave up 5 bases; unmatched junction bases: 7. CDR3 length: 15 residues. CDR3 nucleotide sequence: TGTGCCAGCAGCGCATCGACAGGGGTGAATGAAAAACTGTTTTTT. It encodes CASSASTGVNEKLFF.

This clonotype was recorded a few times. The chain links TRBV27 to TRBJ2-7; no definite D call. Germline CDR1 and CDR2: MNHEY and SMNVEV (reference sequence). Trimming removed 8 bases at V and 3 bases at J, with 11 bases between. The CDR3 sequence is 12 residues long. CDR3 loop: CASCSPVYEQYV. In nucleotides, the CDR3 is TGTGCCAGCTGTTCTCCCGTCTACGAGCAGTACGTC.

This rearrangement joins TRBV7-2 to TRBJ1-3, with TRBD1 identical over 8 bases. Germline V gene sequence: CDR1 SGHTA, CDR2 FQGNSA. V shed 4 bases, J shed 0 bases, and the junction held 5 bases outside the gene matches. The CDR3 totals 16 residues. The CDR3 sequence: CASSSTGQGSGNTIYF. The CDR3, as DNA: TGTGCCAGCAGCTCCACCGGACAGGGCTCTGGAAACACCATATATTTT. Supplemented by reference TRBV7-2 and TRBJ1-3, the full variable domain reads GAGVSQSPSNKVTEKGKDVELRCDPISGHTALYWYRQSLGQGLEFLIYFQGNSAPDKSGLPSDRFSAERTGGSVSTLTIQRTQQEDSAVYLCASSSTGQGSGNTIYFGEGSWLTVV.

This clonotype was detected many times. The chain uses TRBV28 and TRBJ1-1; weak D call: TRBD1 (5 bases). V shed 6 bases and J shed 1 base, with 15 bases lying between them. Germline V gives CDR1 MDHEN, CDR2 SYDVKM. The CDR3 covers 15 residues. The CDR3 DNA follows: TGTGCCAGCAGCTATGGGGCAGGAAAGAACACTGAAGCTTTCTTT. Translation: CASSYGAGKNTEAFF.

As DNA, the CDR3 is TGTGCCATCAGAGACGGGGTTTCCTACGAGCAGTACTTC. Encoded protein: CAIRDGVSYEQYF. This chain uses TRBV10-3 with TRBJ2-7, with D possibly matching TRBD2 (5 bases). V was cut by 6 bases and J by 1 base, with 10 bases left in between. This CDR3 comprises 13 residues. Per germline, CDR1 ENHRY and CDR2 SYGVKD.

V gene TRBV12-3 or TRBV12-4 combines with J gene TRBJ2-7; unclear D gene. The CDR3 is 14 amino acids. V lost 1 base to trimming and J lost 6 bases, with 13 bases between them. The CDR3 DNA sequence: TGTGCCAGCAGTTTAGGGGGTTCGCTCGGCGAGCAGTACTTC. Translation: CASSLGGSLGEQYF.

This chain joins TRBV12-3 or TRBV12-4 and TRBJ2-2; D perhaps matches TRBD2 (5 bases). This CDR3 spans 15 amino acids. Trimming removed 3 bases at V and 4 bases at J, with 12 bases between. The CDR3 sequence is CASSLSSGGTGELFF. CDR3 nucleotides: TGTGCCAGCAGTTTGTCGAGCGGAGGCACCGGGGAGCTGTTTTTT.

This clonotype turned up a few times. The V gene is TRBV4-2, the J gene TRBJ1-2; tentative D call: TRBD1 (5 bases). V was cut by 0 bases and J by 6 bases, with 14 bases left in between. Germline-derived CDR1 and CDR2 are LGHNA and YNFKEQ. This CDR3 spans 15 amino acids. CDR3 DNA sequence: TGTGCCAGCAGCCAAGAAGGGCACAGGCCGCATGGCTACACCTTC. Translation gives CASSQEGHRPHGYTF.

The rearrangement joins TRBV6-2 or TRBV6-3 to TRBJ1-5; D is perhaps TRBD1 (5 bases). The CDR3 extends over 12 amino acids. V lost 6 bases, J lost 4 bases, and 7 bases lay in between. CDR1 is MNHEY, CDR2 SVGEGT, per germline. CDR3 amino acids: CASRDMNQPQHF. The DNA for the CDR3 is TGTGCCAGCAGGGACATGAATCAGCCCCAGCATTTT.

V gene TRBV6-2 or TRBV6-3 combines with J gene TRBJ2-7; D is uncertain. The germline V and J ends were trimmed by 4 bases and 6 bases, with 19 bases remaining between them. This CDR3 has 15 amino acids. CDR1 is MNHEY, CDR2 SVGEGT, per germline. CDR3 sequence reads: CASSWILIGQREQYF. CDR3 bases: TGTGCCAGCAGTTGGATCCTGATAGGGCAGCGCGAGCAGTACTTC.

This clonotype was counted between two and nine times. The rearrangement uses TRBV10-3 and TRBJ2-6; D is ambiguous. Trimming took 3 bases from V and 4 from J, leaving 10 bases between them. The germline CDR1 and CDR2 sequences are ENHRY and SYGVKD. CDR3 length: 15 amino acids. The CDR3 protein is CAISDYGFGANVLTF. CDR3 bases: TGTGCCATCAGTGATTACGGGTTCGGGGCCAACGTCCTGACTTTC.

This clonotype has just a few counts. The rearrangement uses TRBV7-6 and TRBJ2-2; D possibly corresponds to TRBD1 (6 bases). Trimming took off 1 base at V and 1 base at J, with 10 bases between the two ends. The germline V gene encodes CDR1 SGHVS and CDR2 FNYEAQ. This CDR3 has 16 amino acids. In nucleotides, the CDR3 is TGTGCCAGCAGCTTAGTGCAGGGGTGGAACACCGGGGAGCTGTTTTTT. Translation gives CASSLVQGWNTGELFF.

There are a few counts of this clonotype. V gene TRBV7-6 combines with J gene TRBJ2-5; TRBD2 matches 15 bases. CDR3 size: 17 residues. Trimming cost V 5 bases and J 5 bases; bases outside gene matches: 9. CDR1 and CDR2 (germline): SGHVS, FNYEAQ. The CDR3 sequence is CASSRTSGRVGGETQYF. Here the CDR3 DNA reads TGTGCCAGCAGCCGGACTAGCGGGAGGGTAGGAGGGGAGACCCAGTACTTC.